This entry features one TCR beta chain sequence. What antigen it recognizes has not been identified. No much larger clone exists at a distance of one base, and base qualities are not known. The entry originates in a study of shared clonotypes between healthy human individuals (TCRdb year 2020). In the study overall: Two women and three men aged 18 to 49 years were included in the cohort. For each donor, CD4 naive and CD4 memory were each given three plates, CD8 naive was given two plates, and CD8 memory was given one plate. To estimate repertoire size and how much clonotype sharing occurs between individuals, the study deeply sequenced the blood TCR repertoires of a handful of healthy adults. To increase sequencing depth and limit assay-specific biases, TCR repertoire library preparation and sequencing were carried out by different laboratories using diverse techniques. Leukapheresis yielded between about 0.9 and 10 billion PBMCs per donor.

The CDR3 goes from the cysteine to the phenylalanine over 13 residues. Only the CDR3 DNA stays, 39 bases, in frame from base 1. Between the V and J ends, shortened by 0 bases and 3 bases respectively, the junction contains 5 bases. In the germline V gene (reference sequence), CDR1 corresponds to SGHNT and CDR2 to YYREEE. Healthy HIV-negative adults with no recently reported acute infections or vaccinations were included as donors. Every donor was a Caucasian adult living in Nashville, Tennessee, USA. CD4+ T cells were enriched by magnetic negative selection, after which naive cells were positively selected on CD45RA and the negative fraction was taken as the memory subset. Blood was obtained by leukapheresis, after which PBMCs were separated by Ficoll-Histopaque density gradient centrifugation and cryopreserved in liquid nitrogen vapor phase. Analytical flow cytometry was used to check the purity and quantity of every magnetically sorted T cell population. Genomic DNA was isolated from every sorted fraction and measured by UV absorbance on a Nanodrop 2000c.

Using the deep immunoSEQ assay, TCR CDR3 regions were amplified from genomic DNA by multiplex PCR. Genomic DNA extracted from each cell subset was distributed evenly over all wells of several immunoSEQ 96-well plates, and each plate served as one replicate. Each replicate PCR for sorted subsets received around 200 ng genomic DNA, equal to tens of thousands of T cell genomes. The purified libraries were quantified using a Qubit 3.0 fluorometer, sized with a Bioanalyzer 2100, and then quantified again using the KAPA Library Quantification kit. A separate single-read 150-cycle Illumina NextSeq 550 flow cell was used to sequence each immunoSEQ 96-well plate. For the original study's pipeline: The immunoSEQ output contained only junctional sequences without quality scores, so filtering could not match that applied to full-length reads. To assign V/J genes and CDR3, sequences were annotated against IMGT germline references using PyIR, a Python wrapper for IgBLAST v1.9. Reads were filtered out if the reads had weak V/J assignments (E-value above 1e-6), no CDR3, stop codons, out-of-frame junctions, or ambiguous translated residues. V3J clonotypes were defined as sequences sharing the same inferred V gene, J gene, and CDR3 amino acid sequence. Percentage overlap between repertoires was computed as shared unique clonotypes divided by the size of the smaller repertoire. Three approaches were used to assess repertoire richness: RTK rarefaction, the Chao1 estimator, and Recon v2.1 estimates of unobserved clonotypes. Generation probabilities were computed with OLGA for all TCRbeta clonotypes obtained by the gDNA method from several donors. In its TCRdb copy, this immuneACCESS table keeps in-frame sequences only and misses some clones. Where compared with another copy, unresolved V genes explain less than half of these, and the others have no known cause. That table supplies the V and J calls and clone size; D and trimming were determined from the DNA. This sample comprises some 2,000,000 clones, 95% of them detected only once. The ten largest account for approximately 0.13% of the sample.

General study outcomes and caveats: Pairwise subsampling led to the expectation that sequencing depth would affect the degree of clonotype sharing among donors. The genetic and exposure-history diversity represented was limited by the small number of donors. Sampling was limited to blood, and TCR repertoires in tissue likely differ from TCR repertoires in blood. Compared with non-shared clonotypes, clonotypes shared by all four sorted-subset donors had higher generation probabilities. When a handful of donors were compared, the shared fraction of clonotypes was about 5% for naive CD4, about 4% for naive CD8, 2.3% for memory CD4, and around 0.4% for memory CD8. Incomplete sequencing was indicated by rarefaction of sorted-subset datasets, despite the large sequencing depth. Naive subsets generally had larger estimated clonotype richness than memory subsets did.

The V gene is TRBV5-4 and the J gene is TRBJ2-3, with no D gene named confidently. The sequence was collected from a man between 18 and 35 years old in good health. Specimen: naive CD4+ T cells sorted from blood. The cell subset or site label, read with the paper, signifies: CD45RA+ positively selected. The CDR3 reads as follows: CASSLAATDTQYF. The bases are TGTGCCAGCAGCTTGGCCGCGACAGATACGCAGTATTTT.